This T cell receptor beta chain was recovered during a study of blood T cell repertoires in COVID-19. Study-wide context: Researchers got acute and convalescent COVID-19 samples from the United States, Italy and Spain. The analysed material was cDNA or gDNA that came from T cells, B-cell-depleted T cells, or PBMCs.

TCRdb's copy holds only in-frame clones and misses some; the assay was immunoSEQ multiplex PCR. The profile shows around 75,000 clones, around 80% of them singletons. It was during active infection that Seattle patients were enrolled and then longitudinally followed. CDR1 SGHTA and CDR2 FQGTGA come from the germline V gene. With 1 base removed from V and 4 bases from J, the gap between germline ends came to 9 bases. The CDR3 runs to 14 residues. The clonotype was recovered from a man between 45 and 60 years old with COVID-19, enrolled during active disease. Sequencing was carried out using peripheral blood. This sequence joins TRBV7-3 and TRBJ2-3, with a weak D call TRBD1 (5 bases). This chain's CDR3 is CASSLIAGSDTQYF. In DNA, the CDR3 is TGTGCCAGCAGCTTAATAGCAGGGTCAGATACGCAGTATTTT.